The 26 T cell receptor beta chains in this list originate from one sample, sequenced in a study of chemoradiotherapy in HPV16-positive cancers. Clones were sequenced by immunoSEQ multiplex PCR, and TCRdb holds only the in-frame ones, with some missing. The sample records around 250 clones, roughly 90% being singletons. This specimen consisted of tumor tissue, obtained from a patient who underwent chemoradiotherapy. The origin of the receptors is a human donor with HPV-associated anogenital cancer.

V gene TRBV6-4 combines with J gene TRBJ1-6, with TRBD1 matching over 7 bases. Trimming took 4 bases from V and 5 from J; bases not matched to a gene: 2. Germline-derived CDR1 and CDR2 are MRHNA and SNTAGT. The CDR3 loop spans 14 amino acids. The CDR3 sequence is CASSAGTDNSPLHF. The CDR3 nucleotides read TGTGCCAGCAGTGCAGGGACAGATAATTCACCCCTCCACTTT.

This chain uses TRBV6-5 with TRBJ2-1, with D perhaps matching TRBD2 (6 bases). Germline CDR1 and CDR2: MNHEY and SVGAGI. The CDR3 length is 13 residues. The ends were cut back, 8 bases at V and 10 bases at J, with 18 bases in the middle. The DNA of the CDR3 is TGTGCCAGCGTTAGGAGGGCCGGGGCCGAGCAGTTCTTC. Translated: CASVRRAGAEQFF.

The rearrangement joins TRBV2 to TRBJ2-6; D gene unclear. The germline gives CDR1 SNHLY, CDR2 FYNNEI. The germline V and J ends were trimmed by 5 bases and 4 bases, with 12 bases remaining between them. CDR3 length equals 15 residues. CDR3 amino acids: CASSPNLAGANVLTF. Here the CDR3 DNA reads TGTGCCAGCAGTCCTAACTTGGCCGGGGCCAACGTCCTGACTTTC. The variable domain in full, with the rest retrieved from reference TRBV2 and TRBJ2-6, is EPEVTQTPSHQVTQMGQEVILRCVPISNHLYFYWYRQILGQKVEFLVSFYNNEISEKSEIFDDQFSVERPDGSNFTLKIRSTKLEDSAMYFCASSPNLAGANVLTFGAGSRLTVL.

V is TRBV7-6 and J is TRBJ2-3, with D maybe TRBD2 (6 bases). Germline values: CDR1 SGHVS, CDR2 FNYEAQ. V was trimmed by 3 bases and J by 0 bases, leaving 13 bases between them. The CDR3 is made up of 16 amino acids. The CDR3, as DNA: TGTGCCAGCAGCTTGGTAGCGGCTTCTAGCACAGATACGCAGTATTTT. Translation gives CASSLVAASSTDTQYF.

V is TRBV12-5 and J is TRBJ2-6, with D maybe TRBD1 (5 bases). Germline CDR1 reads LGHNT; CDR2 reads FRNRAP. V was trimmed by 4 bases and J by 5 bases, leaving 18 bases between them. The length of the CDR3 is 17 residues. As DNA, the CDR3 is TGTGCTAGTGGTTGTGACACAGGACAAAGTCGGGCCAACGTCCTGACTTTC. Its protein product is CASGCDTGQSRANVLTF.

The gene calls are TRBV10-2 and TRBJ2-1; D unclear. V lost 6 bases and J lost 3, with 6 bases in between. This CDR3 region has 12 residues. Germline CDR1 reads WSHSY; CDR2 reads SAAADI. The CDR3 DNA is TGCGCCAGCAGAGAGCTCTACAATGAGCAGTTCTTC. It encodes CASRELYNEQFF.

The CDR3 spells CASSQHGNTIYF. The DNA for the CDR3 is TGTGCCAGCAGCCAACACGGAAACACCATATATTTT. The chain joins TRBV7-9 to TRBJ1-3; D gene uncertain. There are 12 residues in the CDR3. In germline, CDR1 is SEHNR, CDR2 FQNEAQ (reference sequence). The germline V and J ends were trimmed by 5 bases and 4 bases, with 6 bases remaining between them.

This sequence joins TRBV7-2 and TRBJ1-2, with D possibly matching TRBD1 (5 bases). Trimming pared 5 bases from V and 3 bases from J, leaving 13 bases between. This CDR3 is 14 amino acids long. Looked up from germline, CDR1 is SGHTA and CDR2 is FQGNSA. DNA of the CDR3: TGTGCCAGCAGCCCCGACCAGGGTCACTATGGCTACACCTTC. It encodes CASSPDQGHYGYTF.

Only a few counts were recorded for this clone. V and J are TRBV20-1 and TRBJ2-3; D is uncertain. This CDR3 spans 11 amino acids. V dropped 2 bases and J dropped 5 bases, with 5 bases sitting between them. Germline CDR1 is DFQATT and CDR2 is SNEGSKA (reference sequence). The CDR3 nucleotides are TGCAGTGCTAGACCTGTAGATACGCAGTATTTT. Translation gives CSARPVDTQYF.

J is TRBJ2-5 and V is TRBV7-2; 8 bases are shared with TRBD2. Trimming removed 1 base from V and 5 bases from J; junction bases left unmatched: 3. The CDR3 extends over 14 amino acids. CDR1 is SGHTA and CDR2 is FQGNSA in the germline V gene. DNA of the CDR3: TGTGCCAGCAGCTTAGGGGGCGGGGGGGAGACCCAGTACTTC. It codes for CASSLGGGGETQYF.

The V gene is TRBV5-5, the J gene TRBJ2-3; 8 nucleotides line up with TRBD1. The CDR3 extends over 16 amino acids. Trimming at V came to 0 bases and at J to 5 bases, leaving 8 bases not matched to a gene. Germline V CDR1 and CDR2: SGHKS, YYEKEE (reference sequence). CDR3 loop: CASSLGGTGGEDTQYF. Written as DNA, the CDR3 is TGTGCCAGCAGCTTGGGGGGGACAGGAGGTGAAGATACGCAGTATTTT.

This clone was seen only once. An end of the junction does not agree with germline; a read error may underlie this. The chain recombines TRBV2 with TRBJ2-7; 7 bases map to TRBD2. Germline loops: CDR1 SNHLY, CDR2 FYNNEI. CDR3 length equals 14 residues. The CDR3 protein is CASSNGGSSSEQYF. As DNA, the CDR3 is TGTGCCAGCAGTAACGGGGGGAGCTCCTCCGAGCAGTACTTC.

The V and J genes are TRBV19 and TRBJ2-7, with 9 bases fitting TRBD2. CDR3 length: 15 residues. In germline, CDR1 is LNHDA, CDR2 SQIVND (reference sequence). With 4 bases clipped from V and 3 bases from J, the junction kept 7 bases outside the gene matches. The chain's CDR3 is CASSKGPSGVYEQYF. CDR3 DNA: TGTGCCAGTAGTAAAGGTCCTAGCGGGGTCTACGAGCAGTACTTC.

The genes are TRBV11-1 and TRBJ2-7; D is uncertain. In germline, CDR1 is SGHAT, CDR2 FQDESV (reference sequence). This CDR3 has 12 amino acids. The V end lost 6 bases, the J end lost 0 bases, and 6 bases lay between the germline ends. The CDR3 DNA sequence: TGTGCCAGCAGTCCTCTCTCCTACGAGCAGTACTTC. It specifies CASSPLSYEQYF.

This clone was found a few times. The rearrangement uses TRBV7-9 and TRBJ1-6; D is uncertain. There are 14 residues in the CDR3. Germline CDR1 and CDR2: SEHNR and FQNEAQ (reference sequence). The germline V and J ends were trimmed by 0 bases and 6 bases, with 6 bases remaining between them. As DNA, the CDR3 is TGTGCCAGCAGCTTAGCGGGCGCTAATTCACCCCTCCACTTT. The encoded protein is CASSLAGANSPLHF.

This chain connects TRBV7-2 to TRBJ2-5, with D uncertain. CDR1 SGHTA and CDR2 FQGNSA come from the germline V gene. This CDR3 spans 11 amino acids. The V end was cut by 2 bases, the J end by 5 bases, with 3 bases between. The CDR3 nucleotides read TGTGCCAGCAGCTTATCGGAGACCCAGTACTTC. This codes for CASSLSETQYF.

V usage is TRBV19 and J usage is TRBJ1-3; 7 bases are a match to TRBD1. The J segment lost 5 bases and the V segment lost 8 bases, leaving 15 bases of the junction unmatched. CDR3 size: 16 residues. Looked up from germline, CDR1 is LNHDA and CDR2 is SQIVND (reference sequence). The CDR3 DNA is TGTGCCAGTCTAGATTTCAAACCGGGACAGAGAAACACCATATATTTT. Encoded protein: CASLDFKPGQRNTIYF.

This clone was seen only once. V and J are TRBV6-5 and TRBJ2-4; D perhaps matches TRBD1 (6 bases). Per the germline V gene, CDR1 is MNHEY and CDR2 is SVGAGI. Trimming took 6 bases from V and 6 from J, leaving 12 bases between them. CDR3 length: 13 amino acids. The CDR3 reads CASRSTGINIQYF. The CDR3, as DNA: TGTGCCAGCAGGAGTACAGGGATAAACATTCAGTACTTC.

The chain employs TRBV18 and TRBJ1-1; D ambiguous. The CDR3 totals 13 residues. V was pared by 3 bases and J by 0 bases, with 5 bases between. Per germline, CDR1 KGHSH and CDR2 LQKENI. Here the CDR3 reads CASSPALNTEAFF. The DNA of the CDR3 is TGTGCCAGCTCACCCGCTCTGAACACTGAAGCTTTCTTT.

The rearrangement uses TRBV5-5 and TRBJ2-1; D is unresolved. There are 13 residues in the CDR3. V was trimmed by 6 bases and J by 3 bases, leaving 10 bases between them. Germline V gene data show CDR1 as SGHKS and CDR2 as YYEKEE (reference sequence). CDR3 DNA: TGTGCCAGCATCGACCCCAACTACAATGAGCAGTTCTTC. Residues: CASIDPNYNEQFF.

The chain carries TRBV4-3 and TRBJ2-1, with D uncertain. The CDR3 consists of 16 residues. The ends were cut back, 0 bases at V and 1 base at J, with 10 bases in the middle. Looked up from germline, CDR1 is LGHNA and CDR2 is YSLEER. CDR3 residues: CASSQDVAGSYNEQFF. The CDR3 DNA follows: TGCGCCAGCAGCCAAGATGTTGCTGGGTCCTACAATGAGCAGTTCTTC.

V gene TRBV2 combines with J gene TRBJ2-1, with TRBD2 as a possible D gene (6 bases). The CDR3 runs to 13 residues. Germline CDR1 is SNHLY and CDR2 is FYNNEI. Trimming left V 3 bases short and J 6 bases short, with 9 bases between. CDR3 bases: TGTGCCAGCAGTGAGCTGGGGGGCAATGAGCAGTTCTTC. Translated: CASSELGGNEQFF.

V and J are TRBV11-3 and TRBJ1-2, with TRBD1 as a possible D gene (5 bases). The V gene's germline CDR1 is SGHNT and CDR2 YENEEA. Trimming took off 5 bases at V and 5 bases at J, with 18 bases between the two ends. This CDR3 is built from 15 residues. This CDR3 is CASSKGQGTWYGYTF. DNA of the CDR3: TGTGCCAGCAGCAAAGGGCAGGGTACATGGTATGGCTACACCTTC. The variable domain in full, with the rest retrieved from reference TRBV11-3 and TRBJ1-2, is EAGVVQSPRYKIIEKKQPVAFWCNPISGHNTLYWYLQNLGQGPELLIRYENEEAVDDSQLPKDRFSAERLKGVDSTLKIQPAELGDSAVYLCASSKGQGTWYGYTFGSGTRLTVV.

This chain links TRBV29-1 with TRBJ2-5; 10 bases align to TRBD1. The CDR3 loop spans 14 amino acids. The V segment lost 3 bases and the J segment 4 bases; nucleotides outside the gene matches: 5. CDR1 SQVTM and CDR2 ANQGSEA come from the germline V gene. CDR3 protein: CSVDGQGVLETQYF. For the CDR3, the DNA is TGCAGCGTTGACGGACAGGGGGTTTTAGAGACCCAGTACTTC. The variable domain in full, with the rest retrieved from reference TRBV29-1 and TRBJ2-5, is SAVISQKPSRDICQRGTSLTIQCQVDSQVTMMFWYRQQPGQSLTLIATANQGSEATYESGFVIDKFPISRPNLTFSTLTVSNMSPEDSSIYLCSVDGQGVLETQYFGPGTRLLVL.

This chain joins TRBV5-5 and TRBJ2-2; D is undetermined. Trimming took off 4 bases at V and 5 bases at J, with 12 bases between the two ends. In germline, CDR1 is SGHKS, CDR2 YYEKEE (reference sequence). The CDR3 contains 14 residues. The chain's CDR3 is CASSAHTLTGELFF. The CDR3 region has the DNA TGTGCCAGCAGCGCGCATACCCTAACCGGGGAGCTGTTTTTT.

The chain employs TRBV7-8 and TRBJ1-1, with D unclear. Germline V CDR1 and CDR2: SGHVS, FQNEAQ. CDR3 size: 14 residues. Trimming removed 0 bases at V and 4 bases at J, with 9 bases between. CDR3 nucleotide sequence: TGTGCCAGCAGCTTAGCATGGCCGTCCACTGAAGCTTTCTTT. Translated, it gives CASSLAWPSTEAFF. Full variable domain (remainder filled in from reference TRBV7-8 and TRBJ1-1): GAGVSQSPRYKVAKRGQDVALRCDPISGHVSLFWYQQALGQGPEFLTYFQNEAQLDKSGLPSDRFFAERPEGSVSTLKIQRTQQEDSAVYLCASSLAWPSTEAFFGQGTRLTVV.